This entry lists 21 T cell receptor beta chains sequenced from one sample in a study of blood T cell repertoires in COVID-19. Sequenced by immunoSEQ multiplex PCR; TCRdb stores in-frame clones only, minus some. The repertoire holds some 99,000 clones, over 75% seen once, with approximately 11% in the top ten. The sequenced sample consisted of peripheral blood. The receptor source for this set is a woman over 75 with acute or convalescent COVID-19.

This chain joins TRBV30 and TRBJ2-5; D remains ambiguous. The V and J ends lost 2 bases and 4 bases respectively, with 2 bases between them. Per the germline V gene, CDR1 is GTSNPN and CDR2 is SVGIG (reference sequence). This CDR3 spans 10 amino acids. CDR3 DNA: TGTGCCTGGAGTCGAGAGACCCAGTACTTC. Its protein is CAWSRETQYF.

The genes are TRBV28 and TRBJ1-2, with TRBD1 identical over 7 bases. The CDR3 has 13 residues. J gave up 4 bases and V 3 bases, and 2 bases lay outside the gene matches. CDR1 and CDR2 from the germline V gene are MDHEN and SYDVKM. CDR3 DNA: TGTGCCAGCAGTTTGACAGGGATCTATGGCTACACCTTC. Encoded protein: CASSLTGIYGYTF.

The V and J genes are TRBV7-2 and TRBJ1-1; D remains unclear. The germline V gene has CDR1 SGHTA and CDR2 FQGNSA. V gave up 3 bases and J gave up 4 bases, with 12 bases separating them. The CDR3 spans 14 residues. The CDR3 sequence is CASSLIGESTEAFF. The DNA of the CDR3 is TGTGCCAGCAGCTTGATCGGGGAGAGCACTGAAGCTTTCTTT.

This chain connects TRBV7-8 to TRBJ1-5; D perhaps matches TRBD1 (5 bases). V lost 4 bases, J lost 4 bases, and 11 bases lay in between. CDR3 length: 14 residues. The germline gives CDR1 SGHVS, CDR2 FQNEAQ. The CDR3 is CASSSTGGNQPQHF. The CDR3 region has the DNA TGTGCCAGCAGCTCCACGGGGGGTAATCAGCCCCAGCATTTT.

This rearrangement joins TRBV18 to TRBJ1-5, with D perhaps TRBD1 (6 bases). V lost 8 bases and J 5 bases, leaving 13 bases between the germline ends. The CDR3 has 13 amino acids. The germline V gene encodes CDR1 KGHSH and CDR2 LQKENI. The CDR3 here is CASQQGRDQPQHF. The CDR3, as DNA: TGTGCCAGCCAACAGGGAAGGGATCAGCCCCAGCATTTT.

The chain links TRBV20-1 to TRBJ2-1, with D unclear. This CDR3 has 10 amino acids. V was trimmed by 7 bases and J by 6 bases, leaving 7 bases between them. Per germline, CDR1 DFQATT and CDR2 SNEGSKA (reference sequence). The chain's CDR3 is CSVPSNEQFF. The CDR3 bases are TGCAGTGTACCGAGCAATGAGCAGTTCTTC.

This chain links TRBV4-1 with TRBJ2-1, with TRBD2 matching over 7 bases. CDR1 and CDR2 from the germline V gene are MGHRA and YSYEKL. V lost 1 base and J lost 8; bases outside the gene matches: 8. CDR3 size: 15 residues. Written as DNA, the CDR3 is TGCGCCAGCAGCCAAGCTGGCGCGGGGGTGGATGAGCAGTTCTTC. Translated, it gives CASSQAGAGVDEQFF.

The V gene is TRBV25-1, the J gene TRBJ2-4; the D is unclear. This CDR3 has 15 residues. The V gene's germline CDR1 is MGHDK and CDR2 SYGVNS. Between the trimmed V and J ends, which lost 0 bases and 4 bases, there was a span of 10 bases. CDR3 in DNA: TGTGCCAGCAGTGAATATACAGAATCGAAAAACATTCAGTACTTC. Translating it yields CASSEYTESKNIQYF.

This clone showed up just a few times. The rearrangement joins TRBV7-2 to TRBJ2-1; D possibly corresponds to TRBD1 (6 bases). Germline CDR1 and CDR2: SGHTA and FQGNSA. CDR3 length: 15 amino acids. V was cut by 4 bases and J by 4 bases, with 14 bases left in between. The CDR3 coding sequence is TGTGCCAGCAGCTCCGAGGGGGTCCAGTACAATGAGCAGTTCTTC. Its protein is CASSSEGVQYNEQFF.

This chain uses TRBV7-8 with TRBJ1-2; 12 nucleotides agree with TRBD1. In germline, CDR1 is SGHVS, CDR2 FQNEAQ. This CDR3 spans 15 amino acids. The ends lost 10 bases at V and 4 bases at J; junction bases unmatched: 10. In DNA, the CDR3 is TGTGCCACCCGCGTCGGGACAGGGGGCGGCTATGGCTACACCTTC. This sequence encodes CATRVGTGGGYGYTF.

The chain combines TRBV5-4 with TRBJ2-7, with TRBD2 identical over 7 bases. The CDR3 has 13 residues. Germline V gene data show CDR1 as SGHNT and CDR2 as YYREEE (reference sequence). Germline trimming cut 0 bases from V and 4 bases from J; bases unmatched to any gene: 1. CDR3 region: CASSLDGGYEQYV. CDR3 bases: TGTGCCAGCAGCTTGGACGGGGGGTACGAGCAGTACGTC.

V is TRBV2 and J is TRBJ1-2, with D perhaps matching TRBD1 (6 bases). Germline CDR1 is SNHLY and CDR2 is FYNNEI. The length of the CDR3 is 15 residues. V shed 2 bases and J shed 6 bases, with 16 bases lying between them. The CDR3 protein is CASSEIGQGLDGYTF. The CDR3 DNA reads TGTGCCAGCAGTGAAATAGGTCAGGGGTTAGATGGCTACACCTTC.

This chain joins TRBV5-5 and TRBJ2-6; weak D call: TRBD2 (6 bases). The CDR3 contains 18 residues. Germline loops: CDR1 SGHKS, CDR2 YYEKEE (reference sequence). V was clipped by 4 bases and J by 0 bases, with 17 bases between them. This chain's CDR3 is CASSPGAGRTSGANVLTF. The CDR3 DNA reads TGTGCCAGCAGCCCTGGGGCGGGACGGACCTCTGGGGCCAACGTCCTGACTTTC.

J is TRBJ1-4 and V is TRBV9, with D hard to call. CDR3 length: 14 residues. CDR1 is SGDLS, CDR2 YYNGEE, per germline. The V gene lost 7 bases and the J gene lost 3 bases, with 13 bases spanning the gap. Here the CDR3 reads CASGLGVSNEKLFF. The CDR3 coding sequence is TGTGCCAGCGGACTTGGGGTGTCTAATGAAAAACTGTTTTTT.

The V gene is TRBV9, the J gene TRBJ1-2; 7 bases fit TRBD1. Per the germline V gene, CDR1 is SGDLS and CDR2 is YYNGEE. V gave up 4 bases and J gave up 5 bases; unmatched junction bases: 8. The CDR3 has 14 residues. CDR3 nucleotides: TGTGCCAGCAGCCTCAGCCGGGGACAGTATGGCTACACCTTC. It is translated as CASSLSRGQYGYTF. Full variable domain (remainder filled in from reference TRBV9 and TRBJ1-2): DSGVTQTPKHLITATGQRVTLRCSPRSGDLSVYWYQQSLDQGLQFLIQYYNGEERAKGNILERFSAQQFPDLHSELNLSSLELGDSALYFCASSLSRGQYGYTFGSGTRLTVV.

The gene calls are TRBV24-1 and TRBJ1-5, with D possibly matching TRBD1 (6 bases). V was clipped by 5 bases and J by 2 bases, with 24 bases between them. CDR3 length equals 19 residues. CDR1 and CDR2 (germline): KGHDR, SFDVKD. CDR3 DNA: TGTGCCACCAGTGCTGATCCGGGGGGCGTTGGAGTTGGCAATCAGCCCCAGCATTTT. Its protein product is CATSADPGGVGVGNQPQHF.

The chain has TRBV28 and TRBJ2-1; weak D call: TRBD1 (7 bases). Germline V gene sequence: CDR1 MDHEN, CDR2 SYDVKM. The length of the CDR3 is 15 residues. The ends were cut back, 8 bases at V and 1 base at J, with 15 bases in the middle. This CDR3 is CASGTQGRSYNEQFF. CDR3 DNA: TGTGCCAGCGGAACACAGGGGAGGTCCTACAATGAGCAGTTCTTC.

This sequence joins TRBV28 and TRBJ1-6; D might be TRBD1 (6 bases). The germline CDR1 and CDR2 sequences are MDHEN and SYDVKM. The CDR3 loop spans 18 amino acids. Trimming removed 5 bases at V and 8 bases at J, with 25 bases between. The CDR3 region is CASSESGGLGALDSPLHF. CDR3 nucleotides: TGTGCCAGCAGTGAAAGCGGGGGGCTTGGGGCATTGGATTCACCCCTCCACTTT.

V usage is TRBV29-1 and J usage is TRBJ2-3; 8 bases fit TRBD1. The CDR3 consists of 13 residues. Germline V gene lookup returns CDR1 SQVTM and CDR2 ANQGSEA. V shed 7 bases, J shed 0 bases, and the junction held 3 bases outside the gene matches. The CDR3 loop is CSGGQGSTDTQYF. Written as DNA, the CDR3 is TGCAGCGGCGGACAGGGCAGCACAGATACGCAGTATTTT.

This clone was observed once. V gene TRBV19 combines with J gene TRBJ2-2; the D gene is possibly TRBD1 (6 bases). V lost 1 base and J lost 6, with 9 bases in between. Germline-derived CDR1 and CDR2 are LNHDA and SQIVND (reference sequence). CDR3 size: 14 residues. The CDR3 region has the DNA TGTGCCAGTAGTATAGGACAGGCCGCCGGGGAGCTGTTTTTT. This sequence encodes CASSIGQAAGELFF.

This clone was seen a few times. For the CDR3, the DNA is TGTGCCAGCAGCTCGTCAACCTACTCCTACAATGAGCAGTTCTTC. Its translation: CASSSSTYSYNEQFF. This chain joins TRBV11-3 and TRBJ2-1; D call uncertain. Trimming took 4 bases from V and 0 from J, leaving 10 bases between them. CDR3 length: 15 amino acids. Germline V gene lookup returns CDR1 SGHNT and CDR2 YENEEA.